The 6 T cell receptor beta chains below come from one sample, sequenced in a study of T cell repertoires in ileal Crohn's disease. The assay was immunoSEQ multiplex PCR, and TCRdb's table has in-frame clones only and misses some. The repertoire holds around 15,000 clones, with just over 70% as singletons. The sequenced sample was ileal tissue. These receptors were collected from an adult with Crohn's disease.

The chain has TRBV5-6 and TRBJ2-7, with a possible D match to TRBD1 (5 bases). The CDR3 extends over 13 amino acids. The germline V gene encodes CDR1 SGHDT and CDR2 YYEEEE. V shed 3 bases and J shed 3 bases, with 10 bases lying between them. CDR3 loop: CASSSGAVYEQYF. CDR3 nucleotide sequence: TGTGCCAGCAGCTCTGGGGCCGTCTACGAGCAGTACTTC.

This chain links TRBV10-2 with TRBJ1-4; possible D gene TRBD1, 6 bases. The CDR3 runs 14 residues. The V end was cut by 3 bases, the J end by 8 bases, with 13 bases between. CDR1 WSHSY and CDR2 SAAADI come from the germline V gene. The CDR3 loop reads CASSEAGQGEKLFF. The CDR3 bases are TGCGCCAGCAGTGAAGCGGGACAAGGAGAAAAACTGTTTTTT.

The chain has TRBV6-1 and TRBJ2-4; 8 nucleotides agree with TRBD1. This CDR3 has 14 residues. Germline loops: CDR1 MNHNS, CDR2 SASEGT. The V segment lost 6 bases and the J segment 10 bases; nucleotides outside the gene matches: 11. CDR3 region: CASSLGQAQRIQYF. CDR3 nucleotides: TGTGCCAGCAGCTTGGGACAGGCTCAGAGGATTCAGTACTTC.

CDR3: CASSLLLLAASYNEQFF. CDR3 coding DNA: TGTGCCAGCAGCTTGTTACTACTAGCGGCCTCCTACAATGAGCAGTTCTTC. The chain carries TRBV5-6 and TRBJ2-1; 8 bases line up with TRBD2. Germline V CDR1 and CDR2: SGHDT, YYEEEE. Germline trimming cut 1 base from V and 0 bases from J; bases unmatched to any gene: 6. The CDR3 is 17 residues long.

In this sample, this clone turned up a few times. The chain joins TRBV30 to TRBJ2-6; D remains unclear. CDR3 length: 14 amino acids. V gave up 6 bases and J gave up 1 base, with 10 bases separating them. Germline V gene sequence: CDR1 GTSNPN, CDR2 SVGIG (reference sequence). CDR3 loop: CACRLISGANVLTF. CDR3 sequence (DNA): TGTGCCTGTCGACTGATTTCTGGGGCCAACGTCCTGACTTTC.

The chain employs TRBV6-5 and TRBJ2-7; 7 nucleotides agree with TRBD1. CDR3 length: 13 residues. Trimming took 4 bases from V and 4 from J; bases not matched to a gene: 4. CDR1 MNHEY and CDR2 SVGAGI come from the germline V gene. The CDR3 DNA reads TGTGCCAGCAGTTGGGGCAGGGGGTACGAGCAGTACTTC. Residues: CASSWGRGYEQYF.